This TCR beta chain derives from a study of CD8 T cells in ankylosing spondylitis. General observations from the study: Blood of patients with ankylosing spondylitis appeared to be characterized by a TCR beta motif of eight highly homologous variants.

This clonotype appeared many times. Its antigen is not identified. Its ends do not fully match the called genes, so a read error is possible. The CDR3 is 12 amino acids. CDR1 SQVTM and CDR2 ANQGSEA come from the germline V gene. In TCRdb, the 5' RACE reads were re-called with MiXCR into one record per CDR3 protein. The sample yields about 800,000 distinct CDR3 sequences, approximately 12% seen once. The origin of this receptor is a male donor with ankylosing spondylitis. Source material: blood, either unsorted or a sorted T cell fraction (not recorded which). The V call is TRBV29-1, the J call TRBJ2-1; 8 bases are shared with TRBD2. The CDR3 DNA sequence: TGCAGCGTCGAAGCGGGGGCAAATGAGCAGTTCTTC. It translates to CSVEAGANEQFF.